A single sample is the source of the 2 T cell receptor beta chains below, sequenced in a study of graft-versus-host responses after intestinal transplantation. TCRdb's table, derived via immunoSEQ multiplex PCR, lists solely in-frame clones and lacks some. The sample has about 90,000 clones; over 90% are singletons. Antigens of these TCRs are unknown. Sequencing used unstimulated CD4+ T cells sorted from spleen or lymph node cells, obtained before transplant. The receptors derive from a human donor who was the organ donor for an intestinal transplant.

In DNA, the CDR3 is TGTGCCAGCAGCAGCCGGGACCCCAAATGGAGCGAGCAGTACTTC. This encodes CASSSRDPKWSEQYF. The chain carries TRBV7-9 and TRBJ2-7, with D possibly called TRBD1 or TRBD2 (5 bases each). CDR1 is SEHNR and CDR2 is FQNEAQ in the germline V gene (reference sequence). Trimming left V 5 bases short and J 6 bases short, with 20 bases between. The CDR3 loop spans 15 amino acids.

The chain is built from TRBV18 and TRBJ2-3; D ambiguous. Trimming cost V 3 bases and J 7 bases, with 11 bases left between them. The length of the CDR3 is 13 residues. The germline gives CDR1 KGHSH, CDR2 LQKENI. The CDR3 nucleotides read TGTGCCAGCTCACCCTCCCACCAAAATACGCAGTATTTT. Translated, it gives CASSPSHQNTQYF. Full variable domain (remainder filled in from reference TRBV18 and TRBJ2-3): NAGVMQNPRHLVRRRGQEARLRCSPMKGHSHVYWYRQLPEEGLKFMVYLQKENIIDESGMPKERFSAEFPKEGPSILRIQQVVRGDSAAYFCASSPSHQNTQYFGPGTRLTVL.